This T cell receptor beta chain was recovered during a study of blood T cell repertoires in COVID-19. Libraries were prepared by immunoSEQ multiplex PCR; TCRdb keeps only in-frame clonotypes and omits some of them. Here the sample spans under 250,000 clones, over 80% being singletons. Trimming cost V 1 base and J 1 base, with 11 bases left between them. This CDR3 has 15 amino acids. Germline CDR1 is SGHRS and CDR2 is YFSETQ. This sequence originates from a woman aged 70 to 79 with active or convalescent COVID-19. The sequencing sample was made of peripheral blood. This chain joins TRBV5-1 and TRBJ2-5; tentatively, D is TRBD1 (5 bases). The CDR3 protein is CASSLTGGAQETQYF. Written as DNA, the CDR3 is TGCGCCAGCAGCTTGACTGGTGGGGCCCAAGAGACCCAGTACTTC.